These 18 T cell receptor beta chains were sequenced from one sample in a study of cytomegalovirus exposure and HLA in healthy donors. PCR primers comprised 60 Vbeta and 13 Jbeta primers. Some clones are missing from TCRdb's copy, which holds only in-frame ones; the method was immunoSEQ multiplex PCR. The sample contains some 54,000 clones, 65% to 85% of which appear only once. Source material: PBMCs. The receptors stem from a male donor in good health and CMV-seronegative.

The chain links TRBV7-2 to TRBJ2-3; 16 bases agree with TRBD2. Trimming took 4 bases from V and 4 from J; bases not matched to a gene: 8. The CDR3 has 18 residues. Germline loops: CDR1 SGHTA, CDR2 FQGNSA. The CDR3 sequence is CASSSLGTSGGAADTQYF. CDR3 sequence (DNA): TGTGCCAGCAGCTCATTGGGGACTAGCGGGGGGGCCGCAGATACGCAGTATTTT.

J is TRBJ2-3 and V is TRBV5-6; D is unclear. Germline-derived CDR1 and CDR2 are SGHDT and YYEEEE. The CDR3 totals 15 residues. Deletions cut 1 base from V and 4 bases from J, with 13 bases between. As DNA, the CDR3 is TGTGCCAGCAGCTTGATATACACCCCCGCAGATACGCAGTATTTT. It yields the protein CASSLIYTPADTQYF.

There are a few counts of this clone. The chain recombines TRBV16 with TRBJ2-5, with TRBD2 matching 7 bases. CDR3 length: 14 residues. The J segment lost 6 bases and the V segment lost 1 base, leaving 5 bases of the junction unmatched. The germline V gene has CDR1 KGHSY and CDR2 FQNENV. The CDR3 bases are TGTGCCAGCAGCCAATATGCGGGGGAAAAGACCCAGTACTTC. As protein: CASSQYAGEKTQYF.

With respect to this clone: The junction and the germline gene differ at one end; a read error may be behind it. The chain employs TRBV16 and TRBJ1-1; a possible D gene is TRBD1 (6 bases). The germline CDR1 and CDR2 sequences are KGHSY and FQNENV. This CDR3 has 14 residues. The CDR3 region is CASSLLGRDTKAFF. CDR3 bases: TGTGCCAGCAGCTTATTAGGACGGGACACTAAAGCTTTCTTT.

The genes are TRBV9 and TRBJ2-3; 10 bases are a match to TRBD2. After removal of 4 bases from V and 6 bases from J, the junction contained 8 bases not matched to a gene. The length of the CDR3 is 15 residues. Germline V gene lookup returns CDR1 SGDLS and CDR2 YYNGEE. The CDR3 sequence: CASSSLAGGWDTQYF. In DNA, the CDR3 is TGTGCCAGCAGCTCTTTAGCGGGGGGCTGGGATACGCAGTATTTT.

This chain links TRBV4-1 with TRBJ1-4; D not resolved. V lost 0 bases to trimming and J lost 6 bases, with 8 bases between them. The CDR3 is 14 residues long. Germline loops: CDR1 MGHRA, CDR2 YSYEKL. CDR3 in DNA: TGCGCCAGCAGCCAAGAGAGGGTGGATGAAAAACTGTTTTTT. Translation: CASSQERVDEKLFF.

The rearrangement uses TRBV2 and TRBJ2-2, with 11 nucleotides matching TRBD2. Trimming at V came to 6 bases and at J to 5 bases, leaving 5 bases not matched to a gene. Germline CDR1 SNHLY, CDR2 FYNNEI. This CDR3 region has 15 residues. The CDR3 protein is CASRVAGGGTGELFF. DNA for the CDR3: TGTGCCAGCAGAGTAGCGGGGGGGGGTACCGGGGAGCTGTTTTTT.

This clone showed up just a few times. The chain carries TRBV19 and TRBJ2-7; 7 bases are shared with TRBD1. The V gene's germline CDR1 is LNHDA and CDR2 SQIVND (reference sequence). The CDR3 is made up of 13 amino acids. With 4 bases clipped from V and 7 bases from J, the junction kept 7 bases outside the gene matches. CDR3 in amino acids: CASSTDREREQYF. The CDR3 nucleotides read TGTGCCAGTAGTACCGACAGGGAGAGGGAGCAGTACTTC.

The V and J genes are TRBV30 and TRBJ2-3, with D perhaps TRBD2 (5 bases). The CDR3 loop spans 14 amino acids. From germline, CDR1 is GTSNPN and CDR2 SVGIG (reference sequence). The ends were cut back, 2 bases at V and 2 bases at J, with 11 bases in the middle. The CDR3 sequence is CAWSSGVHTDTQYF. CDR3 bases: TGTGCCTGGAGTTCCGGGGTCCACACAGATACGCAGTATTTT.

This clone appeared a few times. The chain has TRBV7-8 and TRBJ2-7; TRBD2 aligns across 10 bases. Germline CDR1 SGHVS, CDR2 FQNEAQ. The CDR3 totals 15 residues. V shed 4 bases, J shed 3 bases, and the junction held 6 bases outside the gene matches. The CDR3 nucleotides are TGTGCCAGCAGCTACTCGAGCGGGGGGGTCTACGAGCAGTACTTC. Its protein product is CASSYSSGGVYEQYF.

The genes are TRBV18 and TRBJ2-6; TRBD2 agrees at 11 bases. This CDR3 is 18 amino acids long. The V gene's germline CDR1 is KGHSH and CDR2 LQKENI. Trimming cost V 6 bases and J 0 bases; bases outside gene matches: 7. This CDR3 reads CASSPTSGALSGANVLTF. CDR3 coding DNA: TGTGCCAGCTCGCCGACTAGCGGGGCCCTCTCTGGGGCCAACGTCCTGACTTTC.

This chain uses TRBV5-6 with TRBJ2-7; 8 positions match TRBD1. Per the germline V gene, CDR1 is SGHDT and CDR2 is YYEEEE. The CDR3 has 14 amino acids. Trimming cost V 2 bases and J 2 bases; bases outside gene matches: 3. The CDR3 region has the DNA TGTGCCAGCAGCTTACAGGGGGTCGCCTACGAGCAGTACTTC. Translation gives CASSLQGVAYEQYF.

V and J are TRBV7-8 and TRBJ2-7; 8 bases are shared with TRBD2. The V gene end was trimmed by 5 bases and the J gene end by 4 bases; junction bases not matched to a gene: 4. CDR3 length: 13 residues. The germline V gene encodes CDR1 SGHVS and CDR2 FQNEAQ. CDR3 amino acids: CASSDPGGYEQYF. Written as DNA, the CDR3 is TGTGCCAGCAGCGACCCGGGGGGGTACGAGCAGTACTTC.

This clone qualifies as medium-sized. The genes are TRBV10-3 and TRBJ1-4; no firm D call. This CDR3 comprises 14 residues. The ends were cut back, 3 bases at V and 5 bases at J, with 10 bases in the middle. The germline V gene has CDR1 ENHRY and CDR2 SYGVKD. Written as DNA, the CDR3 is TGTGCCATCAGTGAACCCCCGGGGAATGAAAAACTGTTTTTT. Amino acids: CAISEPPGNEKLFF.

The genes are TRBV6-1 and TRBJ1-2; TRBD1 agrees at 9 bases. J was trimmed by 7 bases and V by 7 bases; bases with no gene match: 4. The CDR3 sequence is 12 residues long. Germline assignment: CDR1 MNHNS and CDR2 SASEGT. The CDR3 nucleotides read TGTGCCAGCATGGGGACAGGGAGTGGCTACACCTTC. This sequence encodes CASMGTGSGYTF.

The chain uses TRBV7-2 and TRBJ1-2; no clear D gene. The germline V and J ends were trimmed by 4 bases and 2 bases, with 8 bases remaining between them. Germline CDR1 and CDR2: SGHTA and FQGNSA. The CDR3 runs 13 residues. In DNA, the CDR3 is TGTGCCAGCAGCTCAGGATCCAACTATGGCTACACCTTC. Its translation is CASSSGSNYGYTF.

CDR3 bases: TGTGCCAGCGCGATCAGCGGGGGTTCCTACGAGCAGTACTTC. Protein sequence: CASAISGGSYEQYF. V is TRBV6-5 and J is TRBJ2-7; 8 nucleotides align to TRBD2. J gave up 1 base and V 8 bases, and 7 bases lay outside the gene matches. Germline-derived CDR1 and CDR2 are MNHEY and SVGAGI. This CDR3 is 14 amino acids long.

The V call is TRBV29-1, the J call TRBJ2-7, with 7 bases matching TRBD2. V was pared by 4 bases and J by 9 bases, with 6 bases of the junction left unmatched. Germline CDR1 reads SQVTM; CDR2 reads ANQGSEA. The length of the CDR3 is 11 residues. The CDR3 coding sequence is TGCAGCGTTGGGGAGGGAGCCGGGCAGTACTTC. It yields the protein CSVGEGAGQYF.